The rows below give T cell receptor beta chains drawn from one sample of a study of shared clonotypes between healthy human individuals. Assay: immunoSEQ multiplex PCR; the TCRdb copy retains only in-frame clones and omits some. The top ten hold nearly 1.5% of the sample, which has about 1 million clones, 75% seen once. Sequenced input: memory CD4+ T cells sorted from blood. The receptor source for this set is a man aged 18 to 30 in good health. Each CDR3 is given with its conserved first and last residue. D genes are given only for firm matches. Clone sizes are given selectively: once, few, many, or a class where the clone is expanded.

V gene	D gene	J gene	clone size	CDR3 DNA	CDR3 protein
TRBV14	.	TRBJ2-2	.	TGTGCCAGCAGCCAGCGCCGGGACTACACCGGGGAGCTGTTTTTT	CASSQRRDYTGELFF
TRBV4-1	TRBD1	TRBJ1-4	.	TGCGCCAGCAGCCTCGCACAGGGGTCTGAAAAACTGTTTTTT	CASSLAQGSEKLFF
TRBV7-2	TRBD2	TRBJ2-5	.	TGTGCCAGCAGCTTAGGATGGACTAGCGGGAGACAAGAGACCCAGTACTTC	CASSLGWTSGRQETQYF
TRBV28	TRBD1	TRBJ2-7	.	TGTGCCAGCCGGGACAGCTACGAGCAGTACTTC	CASRDSYEQYF
TRBV6-5	.	TRBJ2-3	.	TGTGCCAGCAAGGGCGGGTATGCAGATACGCAGTATTTT	CASKGGYADTQYF
TRBV11-2	.	TRBJ1-5	.	TGTGCCAGCAGTCATGGGGGGCCTAATCAGCCCCAGCATTTT	CASSHGGPNQPQHF
TRBV2	.	TRBJ1-1	.	TGTGCCAGCAGTGACGGAGGGTGGGGGGAAACTGAAGCTTTCTTT	CASSDGGWGETEAFF
TRBV6-1	.	TRBJ2-7	.	TGTGCCAGCAGCGCAGGGGCCTACGAGCAGTACTTC	CASSAGAYEQYF
TRBV7-9	.	TRBJ2-7	.	TGTGCCAGCAGCTTAGCCCAGCTCCCCCAGTACTTC	CASSLAQLPQYF
TRBV2	TRBD2	TRBJ2-3	.	TGTGCCAGCACCCTAGCGGGGGATACGCAGTATTTT	CASTLAGDTQYF
TRBV10-3	.	TRBJ1-1	.	TGTGCCATCAGGGGAGCGACTTCGAACACTGAAGCTTTCTTT	CAIRGATSNTEAFF
TRBV7-2	.	TRBJ2-2	.	TGTGCCAGCAGCTTAGTTAGTAGCATGAACACCGGGGAGCTGTTTTTT	CASSLVSSMNTGELFF
TRBV5-4	.	TRBJ1-1	.	TGTGCCAGCAGCTTGGTGGCTGCTGGTAAGACTGAAGCTTTCTTT	CASSLVAAGKTEAFF
TRBV9	TRBD2	TRBJ2-1	.	TGTGCCAGCAGCGGAGCGGGGCGGGGGGACTACAATGAGCAGTTCTTC	CASSGAGRGDYNEQFF
TRBV15	.	TRBJ2-1	.	TGTGCCACCAGCAGAGCAGGGCTAGAGAGGCAGTTCTTC	CATSRAGLERQFF
TRBV2	.	TRBJ1-3	.	TGTGCCAGCGCTAATACCCTAGGAAACACCATATATTTT	CASANTLGNTIYF
TRBV5-1	.	TRBJ1-2	few	TGCGCCAGCAGCGTGGGTGGCAGCTCTCTGGACTACACCTTC	CASSVGGSSLDYTF
TRBV19	.	TRBJ2-7	.	TGTGCCAGTAGTTCCTACCGGGACGCTCCCTACGAGCAGTACTTC	CASSSYRDAPYEQYF
TRBV7-2	.	TRBJ1-6	.	TGTGCCAGCAGCTTAACCAGGAATAATTCACCCCTCCACTTT	CASSLTRNNSPLHF
TRBV6-1	TRBD1	TRBJ1-1	.	TGTGCCAGCGGGATGGGGACAGGTGTAAACACTGAAGCTTTCTTT	CASGMGTGVNTEAFF
TRBV27	TRBD1	TRBJ2-3	.	TGTGCCAGCAGTCTTGCCGGGACAGGGGACGTGATGGATACGCAGTATTTT	CASSLAGTGDVMDTQYF
TRBV19	.	TRBJ1-5	.	TGTGCCAGTAGTATGGGAGCCCCATATAGCAATCAGCCCCAGCATTTT	CASSMGAPYSNQPQHF
TRBV7-9	.	TRBJ1-2	many	TGTGCCAGCAGCTTAGGACAGGAGAGGGCCTATGGCTACACCTTC	CASSLGQERAYGYTF
TRBV6-5	TRBD2	TRBJ2-7	.	TGTGCCAGCAGTTACCTGGGCGGGGGGGACTACGAGCAGTACTTC	CASSYLGGGDYEQYF
TRBV2	TRBD1	TRBJ1-5	once	TGTGCCAGCAGCGCCGGGGACAGCCAGCCCCAGCATTTT	CASSAGDSQPQHF
TRBV5-1	.	TRBJ2-3	.	TGCGCCAGCAATCTCCAGGACACAGATACGCAGTATTTT	CASNLQDTDTQYF
TRBV6-5	.	TRBJ1-1	.	TGTGCCAGCAGTTACTCGATTGACAGGAACACTGAAGCTTTCTTT	CASSYSIDRNTEAFF
TRBV6-6	.	TRBJ1-2	.	TGTGCCAGCAGTGCTTATGGCTACACCTTC	CASSAYGYTF